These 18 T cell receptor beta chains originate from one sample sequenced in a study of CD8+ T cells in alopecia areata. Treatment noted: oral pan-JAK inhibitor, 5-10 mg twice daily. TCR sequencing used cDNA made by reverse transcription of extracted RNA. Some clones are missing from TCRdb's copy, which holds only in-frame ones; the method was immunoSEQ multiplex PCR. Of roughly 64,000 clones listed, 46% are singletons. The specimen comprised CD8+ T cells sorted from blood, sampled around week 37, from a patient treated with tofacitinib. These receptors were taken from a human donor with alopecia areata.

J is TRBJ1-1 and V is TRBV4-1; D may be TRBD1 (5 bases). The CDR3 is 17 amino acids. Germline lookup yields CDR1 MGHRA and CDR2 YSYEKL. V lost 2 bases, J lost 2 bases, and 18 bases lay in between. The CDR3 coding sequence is TGCGCCAGCAGCCAACTAAGACAGCTCTCAACAAACACTGAAGCTTTCTTT. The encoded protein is CASSQLRQLSTNTEAFF.

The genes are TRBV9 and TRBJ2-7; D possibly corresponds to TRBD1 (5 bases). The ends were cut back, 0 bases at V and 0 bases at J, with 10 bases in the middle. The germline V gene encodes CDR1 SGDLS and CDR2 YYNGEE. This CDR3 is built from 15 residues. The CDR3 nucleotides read TGTGCCAGCAGCGTAGGTAGGACAAGCTCCTACGAGCAGTACTTC. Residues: CASSVGRTSSYEQYF.

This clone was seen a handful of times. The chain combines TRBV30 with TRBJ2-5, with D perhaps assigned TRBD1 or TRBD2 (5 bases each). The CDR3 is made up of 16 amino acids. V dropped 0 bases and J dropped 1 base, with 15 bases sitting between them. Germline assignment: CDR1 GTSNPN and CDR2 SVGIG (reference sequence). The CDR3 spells CAWSVGFGALQETQYF. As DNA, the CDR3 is TGTGCCTGGAGTGTAGGGTTCGGGGCACTCCAAGAGACCCAGTACTTC.

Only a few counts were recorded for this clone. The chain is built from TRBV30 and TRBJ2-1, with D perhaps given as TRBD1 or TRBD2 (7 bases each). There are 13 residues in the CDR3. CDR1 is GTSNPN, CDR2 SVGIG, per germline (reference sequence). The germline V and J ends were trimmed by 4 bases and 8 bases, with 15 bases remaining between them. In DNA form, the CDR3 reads TGTGCCTGGATTGGGACAGCGGGGTATGAGCAGTTCTTC. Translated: CAWIGTAGYEQFF.

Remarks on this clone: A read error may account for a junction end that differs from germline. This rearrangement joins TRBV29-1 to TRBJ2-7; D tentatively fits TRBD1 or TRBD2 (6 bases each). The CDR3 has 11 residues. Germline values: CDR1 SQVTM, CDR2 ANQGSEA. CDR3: CSVEEDSGLYF. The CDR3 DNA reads TGCAGCGTAGAAGAGGACAGCGGGCTGTACTTC.

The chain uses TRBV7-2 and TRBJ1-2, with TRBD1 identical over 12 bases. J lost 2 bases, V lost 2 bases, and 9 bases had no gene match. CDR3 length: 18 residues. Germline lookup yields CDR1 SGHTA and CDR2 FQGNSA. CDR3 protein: CASSLPRDRGLSNYGYTF. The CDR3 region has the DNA TGTGCCAGCAGCTTACCCAGGGACAGGGGGCTTTCAAACTATGGCTACACCTTC.

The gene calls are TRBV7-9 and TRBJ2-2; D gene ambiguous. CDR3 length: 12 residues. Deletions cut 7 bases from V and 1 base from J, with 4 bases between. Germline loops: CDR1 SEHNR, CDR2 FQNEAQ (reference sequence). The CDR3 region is CASMGNTGELFF. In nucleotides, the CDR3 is TGTGCCAGCATGGGGAACACCGGGGAGCTGTTTTTT.

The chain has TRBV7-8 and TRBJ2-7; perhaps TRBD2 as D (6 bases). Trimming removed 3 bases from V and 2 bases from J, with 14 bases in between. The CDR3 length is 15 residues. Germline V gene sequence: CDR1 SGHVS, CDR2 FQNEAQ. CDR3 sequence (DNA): TGTGCCAGCAGCTTGCCCGCCGGGAGAGCCTACGAGCAGTACTTC. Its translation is CASSLPAGRAYEQYF.

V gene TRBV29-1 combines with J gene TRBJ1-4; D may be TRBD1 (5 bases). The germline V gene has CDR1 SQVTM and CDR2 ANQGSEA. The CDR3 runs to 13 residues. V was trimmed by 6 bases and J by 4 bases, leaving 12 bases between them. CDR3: CSVQTDYNEKLFF. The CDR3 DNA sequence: TGCAGCGTCCAGACAGATTATAATGAAAAACTGTTTTTT. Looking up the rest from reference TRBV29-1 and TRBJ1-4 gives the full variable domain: SAVISQKPSRDICQRGTSLTIQCQVDSQVTMMFWYRQQPGQSLTLIATANQGSEATYESGFVIDKFPISRPNLTFSTLTVSNMSPEDSSIYLCSVQTDYNEKLFFGSGTQLSVL.

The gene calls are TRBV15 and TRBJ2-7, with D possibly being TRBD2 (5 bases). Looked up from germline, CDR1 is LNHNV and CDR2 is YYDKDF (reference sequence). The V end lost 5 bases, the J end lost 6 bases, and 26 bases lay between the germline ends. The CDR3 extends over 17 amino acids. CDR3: CATSRASVSTRSGEQYF. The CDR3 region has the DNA TGTGCCACCAGCCGGGCGAGTGTGTCGACTCGGAGCGGCGAGCAGTACTTC.

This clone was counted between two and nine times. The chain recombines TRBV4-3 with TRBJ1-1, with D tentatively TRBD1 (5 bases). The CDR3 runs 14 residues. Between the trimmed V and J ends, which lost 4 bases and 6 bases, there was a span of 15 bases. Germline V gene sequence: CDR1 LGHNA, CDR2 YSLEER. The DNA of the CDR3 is TGCGCCAGCAGCCCATCCTCTTTGGGGGCTGAAGCTTTCTTT. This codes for CASSPSSLGAEAFF.

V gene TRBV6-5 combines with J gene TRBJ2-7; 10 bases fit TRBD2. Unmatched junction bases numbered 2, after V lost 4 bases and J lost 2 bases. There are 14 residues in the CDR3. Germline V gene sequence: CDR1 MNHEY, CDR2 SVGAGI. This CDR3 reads CASSFSGGTYEQYF. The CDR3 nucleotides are TGTGCCAGCAGTTTTAGCGGGGGGACCTACGAGCAGTACTTC.

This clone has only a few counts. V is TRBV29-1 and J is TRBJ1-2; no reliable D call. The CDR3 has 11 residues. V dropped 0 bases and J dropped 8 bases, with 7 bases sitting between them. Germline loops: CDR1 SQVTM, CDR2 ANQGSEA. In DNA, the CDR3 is TGCAGCGTTGAAGACAGAGGGGGCTACACCTTC. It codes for CSVEDRGGYTF.

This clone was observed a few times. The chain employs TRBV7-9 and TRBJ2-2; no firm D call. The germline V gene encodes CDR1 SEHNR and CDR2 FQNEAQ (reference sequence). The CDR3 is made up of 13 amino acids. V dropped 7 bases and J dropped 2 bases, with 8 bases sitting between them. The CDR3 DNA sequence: TGTGCCAGCACGGACCCAAACACCGGGGAGCTGTTTTTT. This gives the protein CASTDPNTGELFF.

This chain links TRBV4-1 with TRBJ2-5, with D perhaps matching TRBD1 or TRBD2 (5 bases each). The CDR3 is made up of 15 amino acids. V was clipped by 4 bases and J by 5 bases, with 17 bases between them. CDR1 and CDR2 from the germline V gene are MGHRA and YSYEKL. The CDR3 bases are TGCGCCAGCAGCCCCCGAGAGGGGTTCCTGGAGACCCAGTACTTC. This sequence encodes CASSPREGFLETQYF.

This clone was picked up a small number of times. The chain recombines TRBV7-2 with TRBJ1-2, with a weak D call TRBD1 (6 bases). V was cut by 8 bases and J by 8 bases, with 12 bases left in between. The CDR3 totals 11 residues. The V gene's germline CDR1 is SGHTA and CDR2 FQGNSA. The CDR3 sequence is CASLTGPGYTF. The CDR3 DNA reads TGTGCCAGCTTGACAGGTCCCGGCTACACCTTC. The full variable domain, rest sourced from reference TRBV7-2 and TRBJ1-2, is GAGVSQSPSNKVTEKGKDVELRCDPISGHTALYWYRQSLGQGLEFLIYFQGNSAPDKSGLPSDRFSAERTGGSVSTLTIQRTQQEDSAVYLCASLTGPGYTFGSGTRLTVV.

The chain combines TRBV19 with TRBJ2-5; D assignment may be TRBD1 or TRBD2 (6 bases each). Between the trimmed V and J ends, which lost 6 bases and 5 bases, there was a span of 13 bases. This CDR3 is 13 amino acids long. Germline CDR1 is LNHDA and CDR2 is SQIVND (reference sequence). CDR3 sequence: CASRGGGRETQYF. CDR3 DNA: TGTGCCAGTAGAGGAGGGGGAAGGGAGACCCAGTACTTC. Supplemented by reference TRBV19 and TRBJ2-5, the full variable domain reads DGGITQSPKYLFRKEGQNVTLSCEQNLNHDAMYWYRQDPGQGLRLIYYSQIVNDFQKGDIAEGYSVSREKKESFPLTVTSAQKNPTAFYLCASRGGGRETQYFGPGTRLLVL.

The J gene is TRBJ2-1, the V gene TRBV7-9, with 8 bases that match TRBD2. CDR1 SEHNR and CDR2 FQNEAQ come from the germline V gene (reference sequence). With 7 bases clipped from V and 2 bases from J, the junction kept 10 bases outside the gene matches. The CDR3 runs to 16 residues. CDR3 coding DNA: TGTGCCAGCACCTCCGGGAGGGGTATGCCCTACAATGAGCAGTTCTTC. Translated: CASTSGRGMPYNEQFF. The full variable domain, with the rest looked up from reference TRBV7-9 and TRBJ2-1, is DTGVSQNPRHKITKRGQNVTFRCDPISEHNRLYWYRQTLGQGPEFLTYFQNEAQLEKSRLLSDRFSAERPKGSFSTLEIQRTEQGDSAMYLCASTSGRGMPYNEQFFGPGTRLTVL.